The clone carrying this T cell receptor beta chain was found many times. Its antigen is as yet unknown. Deletions cut 6 bases from V and 3 bases from J, with 12 bases between. There are 13 residues in the CDR3. The data originate from a study of T cell repertoires in cytomegalovirus infection. Study-wide background: Carrying CMV and the relevant HLA type showed in public TCR beta signatures. Study outcomes and limitations: Carriers of CMV and the relevant HLA type were discriminated by public TCR beta frequency. In two of eight donors, the top clonotype was HLA-C-restricted CMV-specific.

Using its own MiXCR run on the reads, TCRdb lists one record per CDR3 protein. In the table there are approximately 470,000 distinct CDR3 sequences, about 42% of which are singletons. The chain is built from TRBV12-3 or TRBV12-4 and TRBJ2-7; D gene unclear. The sequence was obtained from a human donor in good health (CMV status not recorded). Some clones in this sample may be carry-over from other donors' samples. The sequencing used cultured PBMCs, collected from culture after CMV antigen stimulation. The CDR3 sequence: CASSSRSSYEQYF. CDR3 DNA sequence: TGTGCCAGCAGCTCGCGTTCGAGCTACGAGCAGTACTTC.